This TCR beta chain was observed in a study of T-cell reconstitution after alpha-beta-depleted transplantation in children. Study results and caveats: By one year post-transplant, T-cell counts and diversity largely arose from T cells that were newly produced. Several hundred rapidly expanded clones from non-depleted graft cells reportedly supplied alpha-beta T cells about two months post-transplant. Several patients had high TCRbeta diversity at day 60; it came from surviving recipient T cells and thymic progenitors.

This clonotype was counted between two and nine times. Its antigen is unidentified. Molecular barcoding with unique molecular identifiers was used for the TCRbeta library. From the PCR reads, TCRdb called clonotypes with MiXCR, one entry per CDR3 protein. The table shows about 1,000,000 distinct CDR3 sequences, with about 29% occurring only once. The receptor's source is a boy less than two years old who had a stem cell transplant for SCID, so the T cells may come from the graft donor. This specimen consisted of PBMCs, mostly from graft donor cells, obtained 360 days after TCRalphabeta/CD19-depleted stem cell transplant.

The CDR3 sequence: CSVAAGTGGHGYTF. The DNA for the CDR3 is TGCAGCGTCGCCGCCGGGACAGGGGGGCATGGCTACACCTTC. This sequence joins TRBV29-1 and TRBJ1-2; 11 bases align to TRBD1. Germline CDR1 reads SQVTM; CDR2 reads ANQGSEA. The CDR3 contains 14 residues. With 6 bases clipped from V and 6 bases from J, the junction kept 9 bases outside the gene matches. The whole variable domain, filled in from reference TRBV29-1 and TRBJ1-2, reads SAVISQKPSRDICQRGTSLTIQCQVDSQVTMMFWYRQQPGQSLTLIATANQGSEATYESGFVIDKFPISRPNLTFSTLTVSNMSPEDSSIYLCSVAAGTGGHGYTFGSGTRLTVV.